What follows are 27 T cell receptor beta chains derived from one specimen sequenced in a study of tumor and adjacent non-tumor tissue in lung cancer. The library came from three nested PCR rounds adapted from ARM-PCR protocols. MiXCR was run by TCRdb on the multiplex PCR reads, yielding one entry per CDR3 protein. There are approximately 68,000 distinct CDR3 sequences in the sample; more than 70% occur only once, and 28% lies in the top ten. RNA was extracted from bulk tissue without any cell sorting. The sample comprised lung tumor tissue. The receptors shown here come from a man in his sixties with non-small cell lung cancer.

As for this clonotype: This is likely a read error, given that the CDR3 carries no conserved phenylalanine or tryptophan at its end. The DNA is left out, because the CDR3 cannot be placed on it with certainty; the CDR3 is given as TCRdb lists it. This chain's CDR3 is CASRPIEREPGDTQNL. The chain couples TRBV5-4 to TRBJ2-3; the D call of TRBD2 is as the table states it, not checked on the DNA. The CDR3 spans 16 residues, counting both ends. From germline, CDR1 is SGHNT and CDR2 YYREEE (reference sequence).

J is TRBJ2-3 and V is TRBV10-3, with D unclear. The CDR3 is made up of 15 amino acids. V was trimmed by 3 bases and J by 5 bases, leaving 15 bases between them. Germline V CDR1 and CDR2: ENHRY, SYGVKD. The CDR3: CAISDERGEIDTQYF. The CDR3 DNA sequence: TGTGCCATCAGTGATGAGCGAGGAGAGATAGATACGCAGTATTTT.

Regarding this clonotype: A read error may be the cause here, since a much bigger clone is one base away. CDR3 nucleotides: TGTGCCAGCAGTCACGGGACAGGGAAATATAATTCACCCCTCCACTTT. Protein sequence: CASSHGTGKYNSPLHF. The chain carries TRBV28 and TRBJ1-6; 9 bases map to TRBD1. Germline V gives CDR1 MDHEN, CDR2 SYDVKM. V lost 5 bases, J lost 4 bases, and 6 bases stayed unmatched. This CDR3 has 16 residues.

Of note for this clonotype: The CDR3 carries no conserved terminal phenylalanine or tryptophan, so it likely arises from a read error. This sequence joins TRBV11-3 and TRBJ2-3; a possible D gene is TRBD2 (5 bases). The length of the CDR3 is 16 residues. Germline V gives CDR1 SGHNT, CDR2 YENEEA. CDR3 nucleotides: TGTGTCAGCAGCTCCCGGCTAGCAGATAGCACAGATACGCAGTATTAT. It translates to CVSSSRLADSTDTQYY.

The genes are TRBV12-3 or TRBV12-4 and TRBJ1-6; D not certain. V lost 4 bases and J lost 17, with 21 bases in between. CDR3 length equals 14 residues. The CDR3 protein is CASSWRGLDSPIHF. The CDR3 DNA sequence: TGTGCCAGCAGTTGGCGGGGATTGGATTCACCTATCCACTTT.

The rearrangement uses TRBV20-1 and TRBJ1-4; D is uncertain. Trimming stripped 6 bases from V and 0 bases from J, with 14 bases between. Germline CDR1 and CDR2: DFQATT and SNEGSKA (reference sequence). The CDR3 has 15 residues. CDR3 nucleotide sequence: TGCAGTGCCAAAGGGCAGAAACCAACTAATGAAAAACTGTTTTTT. Residues: CSAKGQKPTNEKLFF.

The J gene is TRBJ1-1, the V gene TRBV20-1; possible D gene TRBD1, 6 bases. The CDR3 contains 12 residues. Trimming shortened V by 7 bases and J by 3 bases, and 12 bases separated the two germline ends. Germline-derived CDR1 and CDR2 are DFQATT and SNEGSKA (reference sequence). In nucleotides, the CDR3 is TGCAGTGTCAATTCAGGGGACACTGAAGCTTTCTTT. This codes for CSVNSGDTEAFF.

With respect to this clonotype: The conserved final phenylalanine or tryptophan is absent from the CDR3, which likely points to a read error. The chain couples TRBV5-1 to TRBJ1-5, with D uncertain. The germline V and J ends were trimmed by 0 bases and 4 bases, with 11 bases remaining between them. Germline V gives CDR1 SGHRS, CDR2 YFSETQ. The length of the CDR3 is 15 residues. The CDR3 spells CASSLAGSGNQPQHL. DNA for the CDR3: TGCGCCAGCAGCTTGGCGGGCAGTGGAAATCAGCCCCAGCATTTA.

This clonotype was found a few times. An end of the junction does not agree with germline; a read error may underlie this. J is TRBJ2-3 and V is TRBV20-1; 13 bases are a match to TRBD2. This CDR3 has 14 residues. CDR1 and CDR2 from the germline V gene are DFQATT and SNEGSKA (reference sequence). The CDR3 is CSAPLAGGVDKQYF. CDR3 bases: TGCAGTGCACCACTAGCGGGAGGGGTAGATAAGCAGTATTTT.

J is TRBJ2-5 and V is TRBV6-2 or TRBV6-3, with 7 bases aligning to TRBD1. Looked up from germline, CDR1 is MNHEY and CDR2 is SVGEGT. V dropped 10 bases and J dropped 2; count of bases not matched to a gene: 13. The CDR3 spans 15 residues. The CDR3 region has the DNA TGTGCCATCAGGAAAGCTGGGACAGCACAAGAGACCCAGTACTTC. Residues: CAIRKAGTAQETQYF.

This clonotype showed up many times. The J gene is TRBJ2-1, the V gene TRBV24-1, with TRBD2 matching over 14 bases. The J segment lost 7 bases and the V segment lost 5 bases, leaving 3 bases of the junction unmatched. Germline V gene sequence: CDR1 KGHDR, CDR2 SFDVKD. CDR3 length equals 15 residues. Here the CDR3 reads CATSVRTSGRNEQFF. CDR3 DNA: TGTGCCACCAGTGTCCGGACTAGCGGGAGGAATGAGCAGTTCTTC.

Points on this clonotype: The junction does not match germline at one end; this may be a read error. The chain joins TRBV20-1 to TRBJ2-3; a possible D gene is TRBD2 (7 bases). The CDR3 is made up of 18 amino acids. Germline V gene data show CDR1 as DFQATT and CDR2 as SNEGSKA (reference sequence). The CDR3 bases are TGCATTGCTGGATCTCCGACTAGTCGGGGGGCTCCCACAGTTACGCAGTATTTT. Its protein product is CIAGSPTSRGAPTVTQYF.

Points on this clonotype: A read error is possible here, since a much larger clone lies one base away. The chain recombines TRBV6-4 with TRBJ2-3, with D hard to call. Germline CDR1 MRHNA, CDR2 SNTAGT. This CDR3 has 14 residues. CDR3 protein: CASSDGVDTDTHYF. As DNA, the CDR3 is TGTGCCAGCAGTGACGGTGTGGATACAGATACGCACTATTTT.

About this clonotype itself: At one of its ends the junction is not consistent with the germline gene, which may arise from a read error. The V and J genes are TRBV29-1 and TRBJ2-3, with D perhaps being TRBD1 or TRBD2 (5 bases each). This CDR3 has 15 residues. CDR1 is SQVTM, CDR2 ANQGSEA, per germline. The CDR3 loop reads CNVDGTGPSTDTQYF. The CDR3 DNA reads as TGCAACGTTGACGGAACGGGGCCTAGCACAGATACGCAGTATTTT.

This clonotype occurred many times. J is TRBJ2-6 and V is TRBV11-2; D not resolved. Germline CDR1 and CDR2: SGHAT and FQNNGV. The ends were cut back, 4 bases at V and 4 bases at J, with 23 bases in the middle. There are 19 residues in the CDR3. The CDR3 is CASSSPPETVSGGANVLTF. The CDR3 bases are TGTGCCAGCAGCTCCCCTCCGGAGACCGTCTCAGGAGGGGCCAACGTCCTGACTTTC.

Details on this clonotype: This may arise from a read error, as a much more abundant clone is one base away. The CDR3 nucleotides are TGCAGTGTTAGAGGGGGACGAGAGTCCGGGAGGACCCAGTACTTC. Encoded protein: CSVRGGRESGRTQYF. This chain joins TRBV20-1 and TRBJ2-5, with D tentatively TRBD1 or TRBD2 (6 bases each). Germline CDR1 and CDR2: DFQATT and SNEGSKA (reference sequence). The CDR3 contains 15 residues.

The rearrangement joins TRBV6-5 to TRBJ1-1, with TRBD1 matching 7 bases. V dropped 8 bases and J dropped 4; count of bases not matched to a gene: 10. The germline gives CDR1 MNHEY, CDR2 SVGAGI. The CDR3 totals 14 residues. The CDR3 DNA reads as TGTGCCAGCCGTCTTGGACAGGAGGGCACTGAAGCTTTCTTT. Translation gives CASRLGQEGTEAFF.

A single count supports this clonotype. Since no conserved phenylalanine or tryptophan closes the CDR3, a read error is the likely cause. The rearrangement uses TRBV29-1 and TRBJ2-3, with 7 bases that match TRBD2. The V gene's germline CDR1 is SQVTM and CDR2 ANQGSEA. The CDR3 sequence is 15 residues long. CDR3 region: CSVVAGAGSIDTQYL. DNA for the CDR3: TGCAGCGTTGTTGCGGGAGCGGGTAGCATAGATACGCAGTATTTA.

The CDR3 region has the DNA TGCAATCCTAGAGATGGGACAGGGTATGGCTACACCTTC. Translating it yields CNPRDGTGYGYTF. This rearrangement joins TRBV20-1 to TRBJ1-2; 9 nucleotides line up with TRBD1. Per germline, CDR1 DFQATT and CDR2 SNEGSKA (reference sequence). This CDR3 is built from 13 residues.

V usage is TRBV14 and J usage is TRBJ2-7; 9 nucleotides align to TRBD2. This CDR3 has 16 residues. CDR1 and CDR2 (germline): SGHDN, FVKESK. The trim removed 0 bases at V and 3 bases at J, leaving 6 bases unmatched. The CDR3 spells CASSQELLAGNYEQYF. The CDR3 DNA follows: TGTGCCAGCAGCCAAGAGTTACTAGCGGGCAACTACGAGCAGTACTTC.

This chain links TRBV28 with TRBJ2-7; 10 bases are a match to TRBD2. The CDR3 sequence is 15 residues long. The germline V gene has CDR1 MDHEN and CDR2 SYDVKM. Trimming at V came to 6 bases and at J to 1 base, leaving 6 bases not matched to a gene. The DNA for the CDR3 is TGTGCCAGCAGCCTCGCTAGCGGGAGATCCTACGAGCAGTACTTC. This sequence encodes CASSLASGRSYEQYF.

This clonotype was seen a single time. At one boundary the junction diverges from the germline segment, which might be a read error. V usage is TRBV20-1 and J usage is TRBJ2-2, with 8 bases lining up with TRBD2. Germline-derived CDR1 and CDR2 are DFQATT and SNEGSKA (reference sequence). CDR3 length: 13 amino acids. CDR3 DNA: TGCAGTACTAGGGGACTAGAATCGGGGGGGCTGTTTTTT. As protein: CSTRGLESGGLFF.

V and J are TRBV29-1 and TRBJ2-2; D gene uncertain. The CDR3 spans 14 residues. CDR1 is SQVTM, CDR2 ANQGSEA, per germline. Trimming removed 4 bases from V and 6 bases from J, with 15 bases in between. In DNA, the CDR3 is TGCAGCGTTGGTCGCGGAACGGTCGCCGGGGAGCTGTTTTTT. Encoded protein: CSVGRGTVAGELFF.

A word on this clonotype: This CDR3 fails to terminate in the conserved phenylalanine or tryptophan, so it likely reflects a read error. The J gene is TRBJ2-6, the V gene TRBV6-1; D may be TRBD2 (5 bases). V lost 4 bases and J lost 1, with 14 bases in between. There are 17 residues in the CDR3. Germline CDR1 is MNHNS and CDR2 is SASEGT. The DNA of the CDR3 is TGTGCCAGCAGTGTTCACCCATGGACTTCTGGGGCCAACGTCCTGACTCTC. Translated, it gives CASSVHPWTSGANVLTL.

This rearrangement joins TRBV6-6 to TRBJ1-5; no clear D gene. The CDR3 length is 12 residues. From germline, CDR1 is MNHNY and CDR2 SVGAGI (reference sequence). This CDR3 reads CTSSTSNQPQHF. As DNA, the CDR3 is TGTACAAGCAGTACCAGCAATCAGCCCCAGCATTTT.

Regarding this clonotype: The germline gene is not matched at one end of the junction; a read error may be the cause. V is TRBV29-1 and J is TRBJ2-2, with D tentatively TRBD2 (5 bases). The CDR3 loop spans 13 amino acids. Germline V gives CDR1 SQVTM, CDR2 ANQGSEA. As DNA, the CDR3 is TGCAACGTGCCCGGCAGTCTGACCGGGGAGCTATTTTTT. The encoded protein is CNVPGSLTGELFF.

To note about this clonotype: The junction departs from the called germline gene at one end, perhaps through a read error. This chain uses TRBV7-9 with TRBJ2-2; the D gene is possibly TRBD2 (6 bases). CDR1 and CDR2 from the germline V gene are SEHNR and FQNEAQ (reference sequence). The CDR3 totals 17 residues. The CDR3 nucleotides are TGTGCCAACAGCTACCGGGACTGGGAAGTCTCCGCCGGGGAGCTGTTTTTT. Its translation is CANSYRDWEVSAGELFF.